The 25 T cell receptor beta chains presented below share a single source sample, sequenced in a study of shared clonotypes between healthy human individuals. Only in-frame clones appear in the TCRdb table, and some are missing; sequencing was by immunoSEQ multiplex PCR. The sample yields under 2,000,000 clones, less than 95% seen once. The naive CD8 fraction comprised CD45RO-negative cells positively selected for CCR7 and excluded terminally differentiated effector memory CD45RA+ cells. The sequenced sample was naive CD8+ T cells sorted from blood. The receptors derive from a young man in good health.

V and J are TRBV7-9 and TRBJ2-4, with 7 bases lining up with TRBD2. V shed 3 bases and J 8 bases; nucleotides not matched to a gene: 7. This CDR3 spans 14 amino acids. Germline lookup yields CDR1 SEHNR and CDR2 FQNEAQ (reference sequence). The CDR3 region has the DNA TGTGCCAGCAGCTTCTCGGGAGGACTAGACATTCAGTACTTC. It yields the protein CASSFSGGLDIQYF. Combining the CDR3 with reference TRBV7-9 and TRBJ2-4 gives the whole variable domain DTGVSQNPRHKITKRGQNVTFRCDPISEHNRLYWYRQTLGQGPEFLTYFQNEAQLEKSRLLSDRFSAERPKGSFSTLEIQRTEQGDSAMYLCASSFSGGLDIQYFGAGTRLSVL.

This clone has just one count. The same CDR3 arises from other DNA sequences in this sample as well. This chain connects TRBV27 to TRBJ2-7; no clear D. The CDR3 is made up of 13 amino acids. Germline V gives CDR1 MNHEY, CDR2 SMNVEV (reference sequence). V was clipped by 0 bases and J by 4 bases, with 7 bases between them. The CDR3 nucleotides read TGTGCCAGCAGTTTATCTTCCAGATACGAGCAGTACTTC. Translated: CASSLSSRYEQYF.

In the case of this clone: Other DNA sequences of this sample code for an identical CDR3. The chain is built from TRBV13 and TRBJ2-5; TRBD1 or TRBD2 may be the D gene (5 bases each). V lost 5 bases and J lost 5, with 12 bases in between. CDR3 size: 13 residues. CDR1 is PRHDT and CDR2 is FYEKMQ in the germline V gene (reference sequence). The CDR3 sequence is CASSLPGQETQYF. The DNA of the CDR3 is TGTGCCAGCAGCCTCCCGGGGCAGGAGACCCAGTACTTC. Filled out from reference TRBV13 and TRBJ2-5, the complete variable domain reads AAGVIQSPRHLIKEKRETATLKCYPIPRHDTVYWYQQGPGQDPQFLISFYEKMQSDKGSIPDRFSAQQFSDYHSELNMSSLELGDSALYFCASSLPGQETQYFGPGTRLLVL.

The gene calls are TRBV9 and TRBJ2-5, with D possibly being TRBD1 or TRBD2 (5 bases each). V shed 4 bases and J shed 5 bases, with 12 bases lying between them. Germline V gene lookup returns CDR1 SGDLS and CDR2 YYNGEE. The CDR3 is 13 amino acids. The CDR3 protein is CASSNGGEETQYF. As DNA, the CDR3 is TGTGCCAGCAGCAATGGGGGAGAGGAGACCCAGTACTTC.

The chain joins TRBV10-1 to TRBJ2-7; TRBD1 matches 9 bases. With 3 bases clipped from V and 3 bases from J, the junction kept 3 bases outside the gene matches. This CDR3 has 14 amino acids. Germline V gives CDR1 WNHNN, CDR2 SYGVQD (reference sequence). The DNA for the CDR3 is TGCGCCAGCAGTGATCTGGGACAGGGCTACGAGCAGTACTTC. Protein sequence: CASSDLGQGYEQYF.

CDR3 DNA: TGTGCCAGCAGTTACTCGGTCAGTGTTAACTATGGCTACACCTTC. Residues: CASSYSVSVNYGYTF. The chain uses TRBV6-5 and TRBJ1-2; no definite D call. The germline gives CDR1 MNHEY, CDR2 SVGAGI. Trimming left V 0 bases short and J 1 base short, with 9 bases between. There are 15 residues in the CDR3.

V and J are TRBV27 and TRBJ2-1, with unresolved D. Germline lookup yields CDR1 MNHEY and CDR2 SMNVEV (reference sequence). The germline V and J ends were trimmed by 8 bases and 3 bases, with 14 bases remaining between them. This CDR3 has 14 amino acids. CDR3 loop: CASAPTMGYNEQFF. DNA of the CDR3: TGTGCCAGCGCTCCGACAATGGGCTACAATGAGCAGTTCTTC.

The chain recombines TRBV30 with TRBJ1-5; D is possibly TRBD1 (5 bases). Germline V lookup: CDR1 GTSNPN, CDR2 SVGIG (reference sequence). V was pared by 1 base and J by 6 bases, with 13 bases between. The CDR3 has 14 residues. The CDR3 loop is CAWSEGQGGQPQHF. In DNA form, the CDR3 reads TGTGCCTGGAGTGAAGGTCAGGGAGGTCAGCCCCAGCATTTT.

The V gene is TRBV2, the J gene TRBJ2-2; D ambiguous. The CDR3 is made up of 14 amino acids. Germline V gene lookup returns CDR1 SNHLY and CDR2 FYNNEI. V dropped 8 bases and J dropped 4 bases, with 14 bases sitting between them. This chain's CDR3 is CASDLTGATGELFF. The CDR3 DNA reads as TGTGCCAGCGACCTAACTGGAGCCACCGGGGAGCTGTTTTTT.

Concerning this clone itself: The sample contains more than one DNA sequence encoding this CDR3. The V and J genes are TRBV7-2 and TRBJ2-7; TRBD1 matches at 10 bases. The CDR3 covers 14 residues. The J segment lost 2 bases and the V segment lost 5 bases, leaving 3 bases of the junction unmatched. Germline assignment: CDR1 SGHTA and CDR2 FQGNSA. CDR3 region: CASSPGQGAYEQYF. CDR3 DNA: TGTGCCAGCAGCCCCGGACAGGGGGCCTACGAGCAGTACTTC.

The CDR3 loop is CASSPGKGYEQYF. CDR3 in DNA: TGTGCCAGTAGTCCAGGGAAGGGCTACGAGCAGTACTTC. V gene TRBV19 combines with J gene TRBJ2-7, with D maybe TRBD1 (5 bases). The CDR3 loop spans 13 amino acids. Germline lookup yields CDR1 LNHDA and CDR2 SQIVND (reference sequence). V was cut by 5 bases and J by 3 bases, with 11 bases left in between.

This clone has just one count. The rearrangement links TRBV27 to TRBJ1-4, with TRBD1 matching 8 bases. Germline CDR1 is MNHEY and CDR2 is SMNVEV (reference sequence). J was trimmed by 8 bases and V by 7 bases; bases with no gene match: 9. The CDR3 covers 14 residues. The CDR3 coding sequence is TGTGCCAGCACGCAGACAGGGGCCAACGAAAAACTGTTTTTT. It specifies CASTQTGANEKLFF.

This clone was seen only once. The CDR3 DNA reads TGTGCCAGTAATGAACCCTGGACGGGTAATAATCAGCCCCAGCATTTT. Amino acid sequence: CASNEPWTGNNQPQHF. This chain joins TRBV19 and TRBJ1-5; D not certain. The CDR3 is 16 residues long. Germline lookup yields CDR1 LNHDA and CDR2 SQIVND (reference sequence). Trimming removed 7 bases at V and 4 bases at J, with 20 bases between.

The chain employs TRBV19 and TRBJ2-1; no clear D. Trimming cost V 4 bases and J 4 bases, with 5 bases left between them. CDR3 length equals 12 residues. CDR1 LNHDA and CDR2 SQIVND come from the germline V gene (reference sequence). CDR3 nucleotides: TGTGCCAGTAGTACCCTGTACAATGAGCAGTTCTTC. This translates into CASSTLYNEQFF.

This clone was seen a few times. This chain connects TRBV13 to TRBJ1-2; a weak D match, TRBD1 (5 bases). This CDR3 comprises 14 residues. Germline CDR1 is PRHDT and CDR2 is FYEKMQ (reference sequence). V was clipped by 7 bases and J by 2 bases, with 14 bases between them. This CDR3 is CASTPMGGNYGYTF. CDR3 coding DNA: TGTGCCAGCACCCCCATGGGGGGAAACTATGGCTACACCTTC.

The chain uses TRBV6-5 and TRBJ2-5; D is perhaps TRBD1 (6 bases). The CDR3 contains 15 residues. Germline V gene sequence: CDR1 MNHEY, CDR2 SVGAGI. V gave up 6 bases and J gave up 5 bases, with 19 bases separating them. This chain's CDR3 is CASRPSTGSLETQYF. CDR3 sequence (DNA): TGTGCCAGCAGACCCTCTACAGGGAGCTTGGAGACCCAGTACTTC.

The sample holds one count of this clone. This chain joins TRBV14 and TRBJ1-2, with 7 bases identical to TRBD1. V trimming: 4 bases; J trimming: 5 bases; junction bases outside the gene matches: 13. The CDR3 is 16 amino acids. Germline V gives CDR1 SGHDN, CDR2 FVKESK. The CDR3 is CASSPKPYRGGYGYTF. Written as DNA, the CDR3 is TGTGCCAGCAGCCCGAAACCATACAGGGGCGGGTATGGCTACACCTTC.

The CDR3 reads CASSRILTNQETQYF. The CDR3 coding sequence is TGCGCCAGCAGCCGAATCTTGACCAACCAAGAGACCCAGTACTTC. The V call is TRBV4-3, the J call TRBJ2-5; D is undetermined. This CDR3 comprises 15 residues. Trimming shortened V by 4 bases and J by 0 bases, and 12 bases separated the two germline ends. The germline V gene encodes CDR1 LGHNA and CDR2 YSLEER.

Note on this clone: This sample also contains other DNA sequences that code for the same CDR3. The chain links TRBV28 to TRBJ1-3, with 7 bases aligning to TRBD1. V lost 3 bases and J lost 1; bases outside the gene matches: 0. Germline V gene sequence: CDR1 MDHEN, CDR2 SYDVKM. The CDR3 loop spans 14 amino acids. CDR3 DNA sequence: TGTGCCAGCAGTTTCAGGGGGTCTGGAAACACCATATATTTT. The encoded protein is CASSFRGSGNTIYF.

A word on this clone: Other DNA sequences in the same sample also yield this CDR3. The genes are TRBV13 and TRBJ1-2, with D unclear. The CDR3 covers 12 residues. The V gene's germline CDR1 is PRHDT and CDR2 FYEKMQ (reference sequence). V was trimmed by 0 bases and J by 6 bases, leaving 5 bases between them. The CDR3 DNA reads TGTGCCAGCAGCTTAGGTGGGAATGGCTACACCTTC. Its translation is CASSLGGNGYTF.

V usage is TRBV2 and J usage is TRBJ1-3; D not resolved. Trimming left V 7 bases short and J 8 bases short, with 12 bases between. The V gene's germline CDR1 is SNHLY and CDR2 FYNNEI. CDR3 length: 12 amino acids. The CDR3 reads CASMGPEDTIYF. CDR3 nucleotide sequence: TGTGCCAGCATGGGCCCCGAAGACACCATATATTTT.

V is TRBV5-1 and J is TRBJ2-1, with 11 nucleotides matching TRBD2. V trimming: 4 bases; J trimming: 1 base; junction bases outside the gene matches: 10. The CDR3 runs to 18 residues. Germline assignment: CDR1 SGHRS and CDR2 YFSETQ. The CDR3 DNA reads as TGCGCCAGCAGCCCGGTAGGACTAGCGGGCGTATCCTACAATGAGCAGTTCTTC. As protein: CASSPVGLAGVSYNEQFF.

The V call is TRBV29-1, the J call TRBJ1-1; 7 positions match TRBD1. CDR1 SQVTM and CDR2 ANQGSEA come from the germline V gene. V shed 5 bases, J shed 6 bases, and the junction held 9 bases outside the gene matches. The CDR3 is made up of 13 amino acids. CDR3 protein: CSVRAPGGAEAFF. CDR3 nucleotides: TGCAGCGTTAGGGCCCCAGGGGGAGCTGAAGCTTTCTTT. The full variable domain, its missing parts supplied by reference TRBV29-1 and TRBJ1-1, is SAVISQKPSRDICQRGTSLTIQCQVDSQVTMMFWYRQQPGQSLTLIATANQGSEATYESGFVIDKFPISRPNLTFSTLTVSNMSPEDSSIYLCSVRAPGGAEAFFGQGTRLTVV.

The genes are TRBV20-1 and TRBJ1-1, with D tentatively TRBD1 (5 bases). V lost 6 bases and J 14 bases, leaving 19 bases between the germline ends. Germline V gene sequence: CDR1 DFQATT, CDR2 SNEGSKA (reference sequence). This CDR3 has 11 amino acids. The CDR3: CSAPSQGSTFF. CDR3 bases: TGCAGTGCCCCCTCCCAGGGCTCGACGTTCTTT.

The rearrangement links TRBV10-3 to TRBJ2-3; no reliable D call. Germline V lookup: CDR1 ENHRY, CDR2 SYGVKD. The V end was cut by 5 bases, the J end by 4 bases, with 13 bases between. CDR3 length: 14 residues. This chain's CDR3 is CAISPDPAADTQYF. The CDR3 coding sequence is TGTGCCATCAGTCCGGACCCCGCAGCAGATACGCAGTATTTT.